This T cell receptor beta chain is drawn from a study of blood T cell repertoires in COVID-19. Assay: immunoSEQ multiplex PCR; the TCRdb copy retains only in-frame clones and omits some. The sample carries 250,000 to 350,000 clones, around nine tenths recorded once. This clonotype was sampled from a woman aged 25 to 39 with COVID-19, enrolled during active disease. The sample taken for sequencing was peripheral blood.

As DNA, the CDR3 is TGTGCCAGCAGCTTCCGGGGAGGGGATCCTGTCGGGGAGCTGTTTTTT. Translating it yields CASSFRGGDPVGELFF. J is TRBJ2-2 and V is TRBV7-2; 7 bases are shared with TRBD2. V shed 3 bases, J shed 7 bases, and the junction held 11 bases outside the gene matches. Germline CDR1 and CDR2: SGHTA and FQGNSA. The CDR3 spans 16 residues.